The rows below give T cell receptor beta chains drawn from one sample of a study of blood T cell repertoires in COVID-19. The method was immunoSEQ multiplex PCR; TCRdb's version includes in-frame clones alone and lacks a portion of them. The repertoire holds 68,000 or so clones, with about 86% as singletons. Material for sequencing was peripheral blood. The receptors shown here come from a man aged 50-59 years with acute or convalescent COVID-19. The CDR3 runs from the conserved cysteine through the conserved F or W. The D gene is left open where the match is weak. Part of the rows lack a size; the others show once, few, many or a class for expanded clones.

>once|TRBJ1-3|-|TRBV10-3
CAIRGSSSGNTIYF
TGTGCCATCCGGGGATCGAGCTCTGGAAACACCATATATTTT
>-|TRBJ1-2|-|TRBV11-3
CASSLVPTQGYTF
TGTGCCAGCAGCTTAGTCCCGACTCAAGGCTACACCTTC
>-|TRBJ1-1|TRBD1|TRBV7-8
CASSLTDRANTEAFF
TGTGCCAGCAGCTTAACGGACAGGGCGAACACTGAAGCTTTCTTT
>-|TRBJ2-7|TRBD1|TRBV6-5
CASSYGRTGAYEQYF
TGTGCCAGCAGTTACGGCAGGACAGGGGCCTACGAGCAGTACTTC
>-|TRBJ2-2|TRBD1|TRBV12-3/TRBV12-4
CASRTGHTGELFF
TGTGCCAGCAGGACAGGGCACACCGGGGAGCTGTTTTTT
>-|TRBJ1-1|-|TRBV5-1
CASSLESSGRRRSAEAFF
TGCGCCAGCAGCTTGGAGTCCTCCGGTAGGAGACGTTCGGCTGAAGCTTTCTTT
>-|TRBJ1-3|-|TRBV11-2
CASSFSSGNTIYF
TGTGCCAGCAGCTTCAGCTCTGGAAACACCATATATTTT
>-|TRBJ2-7|TRBD1|TRBV27
CASSIQGAAYEQYF
TGTGCCAGCAGTATCCAGGGGGCCGCCTACGAGCAGTACTTC
>-|TRBJ2-2|-|TRBV9
CASSETGTRAKELFF
TGTGCCAGCAGCGAAACAGGTACCCGGGCAAAGGAGCTGTTTTTT
>-|TRBJ2-1|TRBD2|TRBV11-3
CASTRSLGGSKEQFF
TGTGCCAGCACCCGATCCCTGGGCGGGAGTAAGGAGCAGTTCTTC
>medium-sized|TRBJ1-2|-|TRBV19
CASSILGFDIYYGYTF
TGTGCCAGTAGTATTTTGGGTTTCGACATTTACTATGGCTACACCTTC
>-|TRBJ1-1|-|TRBV11-3
CASSLGAGENTEAFF
TGTGCCAGCAGCTTAGGTGCAGGGGAGAACACTGAAGCTTTCTTT
>-|TRBJ1-2|TRBD1|TRBV3-1/TRBV3-2
CASSQPRGLLDYGYTF
TGTGCCAGCAGCCAACCCAGGGGGCTTTTAGACTATGGCTACACCTTC
>-|TRBJ2-4|-|TRBV19
CASSIEVASNIQYF
TGTGCCAGTAGTATAGAGGTAGCTTCAAACATTCAGTACTTC
>-|TRBJ2-3|-|TRBV11-3
CASSLGVARTQYF
TGTGCCAGCAGCTTAGGAGTAGCCCGTACGCAGTATTTT
>few|TRBJ1-4|-|TRBV4-1
CASSPWGGEPNNEKLFF
TGCGCCAGCAGCCCTTGGGGGGGGGAGCCAAATAATGAAAAACTGTTTTTT
>-|TRBJ1-2|-|TRBV7-2
CASSEKGARYGYTF
TGTGCCAGCAGCGAGAAAGGGGCGCGCTATGGCTACACCTTC
>-|TRBJ2-7|TRBD2|TRBV9
CASSVAIAGGEQYF
TGTGCCAGCAGCGTAGCTATTGCGGGAGGCGAGCAGTACTTC
>-|TRBJ2-1|TRBD2|TRBV7-9
CASSSTLVAGPGNEQFF
TGTGCCAGCAGCTCAACCCTTGTAGCGGGACCAGGGAATGAGCAGTTCTTC
>-|TRBJ1-2|-|TRBV5-8
CASSLVGLTNYGYTF
TGTGCCAGCAGCTTAGTCGGACTGACGAACTATGGCTACACCTTC
>-|TRBJ1-5|-|TRBV2
CASSLGGTISNQPQHF
TGTGCCAGCAGCCTGGGGGGGACAATTAGCAATCAGCCCCAGCATTTT
>-|TRBJ2-7|TRBD1|TRBV28
CASSEPGQAPQELHEQYF
TGTGCCAGCAGTGAGCCGGGACAGGCTCCCCAAGAGCTCCACGAGCAGTACTTC
>-|TRBJ1-6|-|TRBV2
CASSEGRDRAPLHF
TGTGCCAGCAGTGAAGGGCGGGACCGGGCACCCCTCCACTTT
>-|TRBJ2-3|-|TRBV7-2
CASDPLSTDTQYF
TGTGCCAGCGATCCCCTAAGCACAGATACGCAGTATTTT
>-|TRBJ2-3|TRBD2|TRBV5-1
CASSLALAGRGMDTQYF
TGCGCCAGCAGCTTGGCCTTAGCGGGGCGGGGGATGGATACGCAGTATTTT
>once|TRBJ2-3|-|TRBV5-1
CASSLVGGETQNPTDTQYF
TGCGCCAGCAGCTTGGTAGGGGGAGAAACGCAAAACCCAACAGATACGCAGTATTTT
>-|TRBJ2-3|-|TRBV20-1
CSASGGRGDTQYF
TGCAGTGCTAGTGGTGGGCGGGGAGATACGCAGTATTTT
>-|TRBJ2-1|-|TRBV10-3
CAIRGAAGSSSYNEQFF
TGTGCCATCAGGGGGGCAGCCGGCAGTAGCTCCTACAATGAGCAGTTCTTC
>-|TRBJ2-4|-|TRBV4-2
CASSQDRGDIQYF
TGTGCCAGCAGCCAAGACAGGGGGGACATTCAGTACTTC
>-|TRBJ1-1|-|TRBV7-9
CASGIGGHTEAFF
TGTGCCAGCGGCATAGGGGGGCACACTGAAGCTTTCTTT
>few|TRBJ2-7|-|TRBV18
CASSPPGDYEQYF
TGTGCCAGCTCACCACCGGGAGACTACGAGCAGTACTTC
>few|TRBJ2-7|TRBD1|TRBV11-1
CASSLRDSEQYF
TGTGCCAGCAGCTTACGGGACAGCGAGCAGTACTTC
>few|TRBJ1-1|TRBD1|TRBV7-8
CASSFSQQGAIWTEAFF
TGTGCCAGCAGCTTTTCGCAGCAGGGGGCGATCTGGACTGAAGCTTTCTTT
>-|TRBJ1-2|-|TRBV19
CASTYRDGYTF
TGTGCCAGTACTTACAGGGATGGCTACACCTTC
>-|TRBJ2-2|TRBD2|TRBV10-3
CAINDRTSGRIGRWTGELFF
TGTGCCATCAACGATCGGACTAGCGGGAGGATAGGTCGTTGGACCGGGGAGCTGTTTTTT
>-|TRBJ2-5|TRBD1|TRBV7-9
CASSFTGTGASTQYF
TGTGCCAGCAGTTTTACCGGGACAGGGGCTTCGACCCAGTACTTC
>-|TRBJ2-4|-|TRBV13
CASSTRQVIKNIQYF
TGTGCCAGCAGCACCAGACAGGTGATCAAAAACATTCAGTACTTC
>-|TRBJ2-1|-|TRBV7-9
CASSLWGLGLKDDNEQFF
TGTGCCAGCAGCTTATGGGGCCTGGGCCTGAAAGACGACAATGAGCAGTTCTTC
>-|TRBJ1-1|-|TRBV12-5
CAVSSGANTEAFF
TGTGCTGTTTCTTCTGGGGCGAACACTGAAGCTTTCTTT
>-|TRBJ1-6|-|TRBV30
CAWSVGGGDSPLHF
TGTGCCTGGAGTGTAGGGGGTGGGGATTCACCCCTCCACTTT
>-|TRBJ2-7|TRBD2|TRBV20-1
CSASGGSLYEQYF
TGCAGTGCTAGTGGCGGGAGTTTATACGAGCAGTACTTC
>-|TRBJ1-1|-|TRBV19
CASSTRNTEAFF
TGTGCCAGTAGTACTCGTAACACTGAAGCTTTCTTT
>-|TRBJ1-5|-|TRBV6-1
CASSEWRNQPQHF
TGTGCCAGCAGTGAATGGAGGAATCAGCCCCAGCATTTT
>-|TRBJ1-2|-|TRBV7-9
CASSSDRVLGGWTF
TGTGCCAGCAGCTCGGACAGAGTCCTAGGTGGTTGGACCTTC
>-|TRBJ2-2|-|TRBV9
CASSEGGAGELFF
TGTGCCAGCAGCGAAGGAGGCGCCGGGGAGCTGTTTTTT
>-|TRBJ2-5|-|TRBV2
CASSERRAGGETQYF
TGTGCCAGCAGTGAAAGACGGGCAGGCGGGGAGACCCAGTACTTC
>-|TRBJ2-1|-|TRBV7-8
CASTAGPSYNEQFF
TGTGCCAGCACTGCGGGACCCTCCTACAATGAGCAGTTCTTC
>-|TRBJ2-1|TRBD2|TRBV14
CASSQGGRAGEQFF
TGTGCCAGCAGCCAAGGAGGGAGGGCTGGGGAGCAGTTCTTC
>-|TRBJ1-3|-|TRBV10-3
CAISRGVGVRGLSGNTIYF
TGTGCCATCTCCCGAGGGGTTGGTGTAAGGGGACTCTCTGGAAACACCATATATTTT
>-|TRBJ1-1|-|TRBV27
CASSLREDTEAFF
TGTGCCAGCAGTTTGAGGGAGGACACTGAAGCTTTCTTT